This entry lists 9 T cell receptor beta chains sequenced from one sample in a study of cytomegalovirus exposure and HLA in healthy donors. With 60 Vbeta and 13 Jbeta primers, the PCR was carried out. Sequencing was performed with immunoSEQ multiplex PCR; in TCRdb, only in-frame clones are kept and a portion is missing. The repertoire holds about 120,000 clones, around 77% seen once, with 5% to 6% in the top ten. Material for sequencing was PBMCs. The receptors derive from a woman younger than 45 in good health and CMV-seropositive.

This sequence joins TRBV18 and TRBJ2-7; 8 bases agree with TRBD2. The CDR3 sequence is 17 residues long. Per germline, CDR1 KGHSH and CDR2 LQKENI. V lost 3 bases, J lost 0 bases, and 10 bases stayed unmatched. CDR3 bases: TGTGCCAGCTCACCTGCGGGAGGAATGTATTCCTCCTACGAGCAGTACTTC. Translation: CASSPAGGMYSSYEQYF.

This chain links TRBV5-4 with TRBJ1-3; TRBD1 agrees at 8 bases. Germline V gene lookup returns CDR1 SGHNT and CDR2 YYREEE (reference sequence). V shed 4 bases and J 0 bases; nucleotides not matched to a gene: 3. This CDR3 contains 15 residues. The CDR3 here is CASSPGQASGNTIYF. In nucleotides, the CDR3 is TGTGCCAGCAGCCCGGGACAGGCCTCTGGAAACACCATATATTTT.

This clone was detected only once. The V call is TRBV7-2, the J call TRBJ1-1, with D maybe TRBD1 (6 bases). CDR3 size: 15 residues. Germline lookup yields CDR1 SGHTA and CDR2 FQGNSA. Deletions cut 1 base from V and 6 bases from J, with 15 bases between. The CDR3 protein is CASSLEAGARAEAFF. The DNA of the CDR3 is TGTGCCAGCAGCTTAGAGGCGGGGGCGCGTGCTGAAGCTTTCTTT.

This clone was counted between two and nine times. This sequence joins TRBV7-8 and TRBJ1-4, with 9 positions matching TRBD1. V shed 5 bases and J 8 bases; nucleotides not matched to a gene: 9. The length of the CDR3 is 15 residues. Germline V gene data show CDR1 as SGHVS and CDR2 as FQNEAQ. This CDR3 reads CASSTGQGLVEKLFF. CDR3 coding DNA: TGTGCCAGCAGCACCGGACAGGGGCTCGTCGAAAAACTGTTTTTT.

This sequence joins TRBV2 and TRBJ1-5; D uncertain. This CDR3 region has 13 residues. Germline V gene data show CDR1 as SNHLY and CDR2 as FYNNEI. V lost 7 bases to trimming and J lost 1 base, with 8 bases between them. CDR3 loop: CASKAQSNQPQHF. CDR3 DNA: TGTGCCAGCAAAGCACAGAGCAATCAGCCCCAGCATTTT.

The chain joins TRBV7-2 to TRBJ1-5; 8 nucleotides line up with TRBD1. V dropped 5 bases and J dropped 5; count of bases not matched to a gene: 5. CDR3 length: 14 residues. The V gene's germline CDR1 is SGHTA and CDR2 FQGNSA. The CDR3 DNA follows: TGTGCCAGCAGCCCCGGGACAGGACATCAGCCCCAGCATTTT. This codes for CASSPGTGHQPQHF.

This chain uses TRBV29-1 with TRBJ2-3; TRBD1 matches at 11 bases. The germline V gene encodes CDR1 SQVTM and CDR2 ANQGSEA. This CDR3 is 15 amino acids long. V was clipped by 6 bases and J by 3 bases; unmatched bases: 8. The CDR3 DNA reads TGCAGCGTACTTGGGACAGGGGGTTTAACAGATACGCAGTATTTT. It codes for CSVLGTGGLTDTQYF.

This chain joins TRBV21-1 and TRBJ2-6; no check of the table's D call, TRBD2, against the DNA was made. TRBV21-1 counts as a pseudogene. The CDR3 runs to 18 residues. The CDR3 DNA follows: TGTGCCAGCAGCAAAAGGGCGGGGGAGCTCTCTGGGGCCAACGTCCTGACTTTC. Its translation: CASSKRAGELSGANVLTF.

The chain joins TRBV5-4 to TRBJ2-1, with D perhaps TRBD2 (5 bases). Trimming removed 2 bases from V and 0 bases from J, with 15 bases in between. Germline V lookup: CDR1 SGHNT, CDR2 YYREEE (reference sequence). The CDR3 runs 17 residues. The CDR3: CASSLGSSGLSYNEQFF. DNA for the CDR3: TGTGCCAGCAGCTTAGGCTCAAGCGGTCTCTCCTACAATGAGCAGTTCTTC.